What follows are 29 T cell receptor beta chains derived from one specimen sequenced in a study of neurological immune-mediated disorders. Each CDR3 protein gets one entry after TCRdb re-called the 5' RACE reads with MiXCR. The sample includes more than 35,000 distinct CDR3 sequences, under 6.5% of them seen just once. Sequencing input: CD4+ T cells from blood. The source is a middle-aged woman in good health.

This clonotype was detected many times. Here the CDR3 reads CASSLSAAGAGYEQYF. The CDR3 region has the DNA TGCGCCAGCAGCTTGAGTGCGGCGGGAGCGGGCTACGAGCAGTACTTC. The rearrangement joins TRBV5-1 to TRBJ2-7, with TRBD2 matching over 7 bases. This CDR3 is 16 amino acids long. Germline V CDR1 and CDR2: SGHRS, YFSETQ. V shed 1 base and J 3 bases; nucleotides not matched to a gene: 10.

CDR3 DNA: TGTGCCATCAGCGGACTAGTAAATGAGCAGTTCTTC. Amino acid sequence: CAISGLVNEQFF. The chain combines TRBV10-3 with TRBJ2-1; 7 positions match TRBD2. The trim removed 6 bases at V and 7 bases at J, leaving 3 bases unmatched. Looked up from germline, CDR1 is ENHRY and CDR2 is SYGVKD. This CDR3 is built from 12 residues.

In its sample, this clonotype was seen many times. The CDR3 sequence: CSVAIGAQTEAFF. Written as DNA, the CDR3 is TGCAGCGTTGCCATCGGGGCGCAAACTGAAGCTTTCTTT. The rearrangement uses TRBV29-1 and TRBJ1-1, with D maybe TRBD1 (5 bases). Germline lookup yields CDR1 SQVTM and CDR2 ANQGSEA. V dropped 4 bases and J dropped 5 bases, with 14 bases sitting between them. The CDR3 length is 13 residues.

This clonotype appeared many times. The J gene is TRBJ2-3, the V gene TRBV24-1, with 7 bases lining up with TRBD1. Germline CDR1 reads KGHDR; CDR2 reads SFDVKD. V lost 5 bases, J lost 2 bases, and 6 bases stayed unmatched. The CDR3 covers 15 residues. CDR3 amino acids: CATSATGQHTDTQYF. The CDR3, as DNA: TGTGCCACCAGTGCCACGGGACAGCACACAGATACGCAGTATTTT.

This clonotype has a count of ten or more. The chain links TRBV28 to TRBJ2-7; TRBD2 might be the D (5 bases). Germline CDR1 and CDR2: MDHEN and SYDVKM. The CDR3 is 15 amino acids. Trimming pared 7 bases from V and 4 bases from J, leaving 20 bases between. In DNA, the CDR3 is TGTGCCAGCACCCCCCCTGGACTTATGGGGTACGAGCAGTACTTC. Encoded protein: CASTPPGLMGYEQYF.

J is TRBJ2-1 and V is TRBV6-2 or TRBV6-3, with a tentative D call TRBD2 (5 bases). Deletions cut 7 bases from V and 3 bases from J, with 13 bases between. There are 14 residues in the CDR3. From germline, CDR1 is MNHEY and CDR2 SVGEGT. CDR3 region: CASTEGRDYNEQFF. CDR3 nucleotide sequence: TGTGCCAGCACCGAAGGGAGAGACTACAATGAGCAGTTCTTC.

This clonotype was detected many times. This rearrangement joins TRBV20-1 to TRBJ2-1; TRBD2 matches at 7 bases. The CDR3 is made up of 14 amino acids. V shed 5 bases, J shed 5 bases, and the junction held 9 bases outside the gene matches. Germline loops: CDR1 DFQATT, CDR2 SNEGSKA (reference sequence). CDR3 amino acids: CSAPQRGPHNEQFF. DNA for the CDR3: TGCAGTGCTCCCCAGCGGGGTCCCCACAATGAGCAGTTCTTC.

This clonotype has a count of ten or more. This chain connects TRBV27 to TRBJ2-1; D gene uncertain. CDR1 and CDR2 (germline): MNHEY, SMNVEV (reference sequence). The CDR3 has 15 amino acids. The V gene lost 3 bases and the J gene lost 1 base, with 10 bases spanning the gap. CDR3 loop: CASSLSSISYNEQFF. The CDR3 DNA is TGTGCCAGCAGTTTGTCAAGCATTTCCTACAATGAGCAGTTCTTC.

V is TRBV29-1 and J is TRBJ2-7, with 11 bases matching TRBD2. The CDR3 is made up of 13 amino acids. The V segment lost 6 bases and the J segment 3 bases; nucleotides outside the gene matches: 4. Looked up from germline, CDR1 is SQVTM and CDR2 is ANQGSEA. The CDR3: CSVIAGGRYEQYF. In nucleotides, the CDR3 is TGCAGCGTCATAGCGGGAGGGCGCTACGAGCAGTACTTC.

The rearrangement links TRBV14 to TRBJ2-3, with D possibly TRBD2 on 5 matching bases. Deletions cut 3 bases from V and 2 bases from J, with 21 bases between. Germline CDR1 is SGHDN and CDR2 is FVKESK. This CDR3 region has 18 residues. CDR3 amino acids: CASSQRLTFSANTDTQYF. The CDR3 nucleotides read TGTGCCAGCAGCCAGAGGCTGACCTTTAGCGCCAACACAGATACGCAGTATTTT.

The sample holds many counts of this clonotype. The chain employs TRBV5-6 and TRBJ1-5; TRBD1 matches 9 bases. V lost 3 bases, J lost 4 bases, and 11 bases stayed unmatched. CDR1 is SGHDT and CDR2 is YYEEEE in the germline V gene. The CDR3 totals 17 residues. The CDR3 sequence: CASSSRGVDRGNQPQHF. As DNA, the CDR3 is TGTGCCAGCAGCTCCCGAGGCGTAGACAGGGGGAATCAGCCCCAGCATTTT.

This clonotype was counted ten times or more. The chain combines TRBV7-9 with TRBJ2-7; TRBD2 is a possible D gene (6 bases). The CDR3 extends over 18 amino acids. Germline loops: CDR1 SEHNR, CDR2 FQNEAQ (reference sequence). With 1 base removed from V and 0 bases from J, the gap between germline ends came to 19 bases. CDR3 coding DNA: TGTGCCAGCAGCTTAGTGATTCTTCGGGACGGGAGCTCCTACGAGCAGTACTTC. Amino acids: CASSLVILRDGSSYEQYF.

This clonotype was picked up many times. The rearrangement uses TRBV15 and TRBJ2-5; D possibly corresponds to TRBD2 (6 bases). CDR3 length: 17 amino acids. V lost 1 base and J 5 bases, leaving 20 bases between the germline ends. Per germline, CDR1 LNHNV and CDR2 YYDKDF (reference sequence). In nucleotides, the CDR3 is TGTGCCACCAGCAGAGTACGTTGGAGGGAGTCCCTGGAGACCCAGTACTTC. This translates into CATSRVRWRESLETQYF.

At least ten counts were recorded for this clonotype. V gene TRBV18 combines with J gene TRBJ2-5, with D maybe TRBD2 (5 bases). This CDR3 is built from 14 residues. The germline V gene has CDR1 KGHSH and CDR2 LQKENI. V gave up 4 bases and J gave up 0 bases, with 9 bases separating them. Written as DNA, the CDR3 is TGTGCCAGCTCACAACAGCGGTACCAAGAGACCCAGTACTTC. It encodes CASSQQRYQETQYF.

This clonotype came up many times. This chain links TRBV5-1 with TRBJ2-7; 7 bases map to TRBD2. V shed 7 bases, J shed 2 bases, and the junction held 6 bases outside the gene matches. Germline CDR1 reads SGHRS; CDR2 reads YFSETQ. The CDR3 extends over 13 amino acids. Here the CDR3 reads CASGRDYAYEQYF. DNA of the CDR3: TGCGCCAGCGGCCGGGACTACGCCTACGAGCAGTACTTC.

This clonotype has at least ten counts. The chain is built from TRBV20-1 and TRBJ1-4; D ambiguous. CDR3 length equals 14 residues. The germline CDR1 and CDR2 sequences are DFQATT and SNEGSKA (reference sequence). V was pared by 0 bases and J by 8 bases, with 13 bases between. CDR3 nucleotides: TGCAGTGCTAGAGATCGGGCGGGAGGGGAAAAACTGTTTTTT. As protein: CSARDRAGGEKLFF.

This clonotype was counted at least ten times. CDR3 amino acids: CASNLQGNKGGYTF. CDR3 DNA: TGTGCCAGCAACCTACAGGGAAACAAGGGAGGCTACACCTTC. V usage is TRBV28 and J usage is TRBJ1-2; D might be TRBD1 (6 bases). Trimming shortened V by 7 bases and J by 8 bases, and 20 bases separated the two germline ends. Germline CDR1 reads MDHEN; CDR2 reads SYDVKM. The CDR3 extends over 14 amino acids.

This clonotype is medium-sized in the sample. The V and J genes are TRBV28 and TRBJ2-7, with D unresolved. This CDR3 contains 11 residues. Trimming shortened V by 4 bases and J by 3 bases, and 4 bases separated the two germline ends. Germline CDR1 MDHEN, CDR2 SYDVKM. CDR3 amino acids: CASSSDYEQYF. DNA for the CDR3: TGTGCCAGCAGTTCAGACTACGAGCAGTACTTC.

This clonotype was recorded at least ten times. This rearrangement joins TRBV5-1 to TRBJ2-3, with a possible D match to TRBD1 (6 bases). The CDR3 consists of 14 residues. Per germline, CDR1 SGHRS and CDR2 YFSETQ. Trimming shortened V by 0 bases and J by 5 bases, and 10 bases separated the two germline ends. The DNA for the CDR3 is TGCGCCAGCAGCTTGGACAGGGTAGGAGATACGCAGTATTTT. It codes for CASSLDRVGDTQYF.

There are many counts of this clonotype. The chain carries TRBV29-1 and TRBJ1-1, with no clear D. CDR1 SQVTM and CDR2 ANQGSEA come from the germline V gene. This CDR3 is built from 13 residues. Trimming pared 0 bases from V and 0 bases from J, leaving 5 bases between. The CDR3 DNA follows: TGCAGCGTTGAAGACGCGGTGAACACTGAAGCTTTCTTT. This sequence encodes CSVEDAVNTEAFF.

As for this clonotype: The CDR3 does not end in the conserved phenylalanine or tryptophan, so this is likely a read error. The gene calls are TRBV5-5 and TRBJ1-2; D is uncertain. The CDR3 consists of 12 residues. Germline CDR1 is SGHKS and CDR2 is YYEKEE (reference sequence). CDR3 DNA: TGTGCTAGCAGCTTGGAGATGGCGGGCTACACCTTG. Translating it yields CASSLEMAGYTL.

This clonotype came up many times. The chain links TRBV14 to TRBJ2-5, with no clear D. The CDR3 contains 15 residues. Trimming pared 1 base from V and 1 base from J, leaving 10 bases between. Germline values: CDR1 SGHDN, CDR2 FVKESK. CDR3 sequence reads: CASSQVSWAQETQYF. For the CDR3, the DNA is TGTGCCAGCAGCCAAGTTTCCTGGGCCCAAGAGACCCAGTACTTC.

Many counts were recorded for this clonotype. The chain employs TRBV7-2 and TRBJ2-5, with no clear D. Germline V gene lookup returns CDR1 SGHTA and CDR2 FQGNSA. The CDR3 consists of 15 residues. V lost 5 bases to trimming and J lost 3 bases, with 16 bases between them. CDR3 region: CASSGVWGLEETQYF. The DNA for the CDR3 is TGTGCCAGCAGCGGAGTCTGGGGTTTGGAAGAGACCCAGTACTTC.

This clonotype was picked up many times. The chain links TRBV7-8 to TRBJ1-2; D is unresolved. Germline V gives CDR1 SGHVS, CDR2 FQNEAQ. The CDR3 loop spans 15 amino acids. V was cut by 2 bases and J by 0 bases, with 10 bases left in between. The CDR3 reads CASSLSSGTNYGYTF. CDR3 DNA sequence: TGTGCCAGCAGCTTAAGTTCTGGGACTAACTATGGCTACACCTTC.

This clonotype came up many times. J is TRBJ1-6 and V is TRBV3-1, with D unclear. The V and J ends lost 0 bases and 6 bases respectively, with 12 bases between them. The CDR3 totals 16 residues. From germline, CDR1 is LGHDT and CDR2 YNNKEL (reference sequence). The CDR3 reads CASSQDLPRGNSPLHF. Here the CDR3 DNA reads TGTGCCAGCAGCCAAGACCTCCCTCGGGGTAATTCACCCCTCCACTTT.

This clonotype was picked up many times. The chain combines TRBV20-1 with TRBJ2-1, with 15 bases identical to TRBD2. J gave up 6 bases and V 6 bases, and 9 bases lay outside the gene matches. CDR3 size: 16 residues. The germline V gene encodes CDR1 DFQATT and CDR2 SNEGSKA (reference sequence). The CDR3 sequence is CSAAGLAGGPGNEQFF. CDR3 nucleotide sequence: TGCAGTGCAGCAGGACTAGCGGGAGGGCCGGGCAATGAGCAGTTCTTC.

This clonotype occurred many times. The chain carries TRBV4-3 and TRBJ2-4; 7 bases fit TRBD1. Germline CDR1 is LGHNA and CDR2 is YSLEER. Trimming took 3 bases from V and 13 from J; bases not matched to a gene: 6. This CDR3 contains 12 residues. The CDR3 protein is CASSQDDRDQYF. The DNA for the CDR3 is TGCGCCAGCAGCCAGGACGACAGGGACCAGTACTTC.

This clonotype appeared many times. The rearrangement uses TRBV5-1 and TRBJ2-7, with a possible D match to TRBD1 (7 bases). Germline values: CDR1 SGHRS, CDR2 YFSETQ. This CDR3 region has 13 residues. The V end lost 2 bases, the J end lost 7 bases, and 13 bases lay between the germline ends. The CDR3 DNA reads as TGCGCCAGCAGCTTCGAGACAGGGAGGGAGCAGTACTTC. Protein product: CASSFETGREQYF.

This clonotype was counted ten times or more. This chain joins TRBV20-1 and TRBJ1-1; D remains ambiguous. Germline-derived CDR1 and CDR2 are DFQATT and SNEGSKA (reference sequence). V was cut by 4 bases and J by 8 bases, with 17 bases left in between. This CDR3 spans 13 amino acids. The CDR3 region is CSATSNTGGEAFF. The CDR3 DNA is TGCAGTGCTACATCTAATACTGGTGGGGAAGCTTTCTTT.